The rows below give T cell receptor beta chains drawn from one sample of a study of shared clonotypes between healthy human individuals. Using immunoSEQ multiplex PCR, the repertoire was profiled, and TCRdb retains in-frame clones only, with some absent. The sample has about 580,000 clones; 98% are singletons. Sequences were obtained from naive CD8+ T cells sorted from blood. The receptors were gathered from a man younger than 45 in good health. Both conserved end residues are part of each CDR3. The D gene is left open where the match is weak.

j_call	d_call	v_call	cdr3_aa
TRBJ2-2	TRBD1	TRBV6-5	CASTGQDTGELFF
TRBJ2-3	-	TRBV4-2	CASSHPDRTSTDTQYF
TRBJ2-1	-	TRBV7-2	CASSSSPLLGNEQFF
TRBJ2-1	TRBD2	TRBV5-1	CASSWASGRYNEQFF
TRBJ2-3	-	TRBV30	CAWSVGVQLTDTQYF
TRBJ1-1	-	TRBV28	CASSLCWGGRVNTEAFF
TRBJ2-7	-	TRBV9	CASSVEGTPGYEQYF
TRBJ2-7	-	TRBV20-1	CSVPGSLEQYF
TRBJ1-2	TRBD1	TRBV4-1	CASSLNRDRDGYTF
TRBJ2-5	-	TRBV4-3	CASSQDRSYQETQYF
TRBJ2-1	-	TRBV6-1	CASTFRGGTGWWFF
TRBJ2-7	-	TRBV7-9	CASSPSDRNYEQYF
TRBJ2-4	-	TRBV7-9	CASSPAGGKNIQYF
TRBJ2-3	TRBD2	TRBV7-8	CASSFLAGSTDTQYF
TRBJ1-4	-	TRBV11-2	CASSLVKGPDRGKLFF